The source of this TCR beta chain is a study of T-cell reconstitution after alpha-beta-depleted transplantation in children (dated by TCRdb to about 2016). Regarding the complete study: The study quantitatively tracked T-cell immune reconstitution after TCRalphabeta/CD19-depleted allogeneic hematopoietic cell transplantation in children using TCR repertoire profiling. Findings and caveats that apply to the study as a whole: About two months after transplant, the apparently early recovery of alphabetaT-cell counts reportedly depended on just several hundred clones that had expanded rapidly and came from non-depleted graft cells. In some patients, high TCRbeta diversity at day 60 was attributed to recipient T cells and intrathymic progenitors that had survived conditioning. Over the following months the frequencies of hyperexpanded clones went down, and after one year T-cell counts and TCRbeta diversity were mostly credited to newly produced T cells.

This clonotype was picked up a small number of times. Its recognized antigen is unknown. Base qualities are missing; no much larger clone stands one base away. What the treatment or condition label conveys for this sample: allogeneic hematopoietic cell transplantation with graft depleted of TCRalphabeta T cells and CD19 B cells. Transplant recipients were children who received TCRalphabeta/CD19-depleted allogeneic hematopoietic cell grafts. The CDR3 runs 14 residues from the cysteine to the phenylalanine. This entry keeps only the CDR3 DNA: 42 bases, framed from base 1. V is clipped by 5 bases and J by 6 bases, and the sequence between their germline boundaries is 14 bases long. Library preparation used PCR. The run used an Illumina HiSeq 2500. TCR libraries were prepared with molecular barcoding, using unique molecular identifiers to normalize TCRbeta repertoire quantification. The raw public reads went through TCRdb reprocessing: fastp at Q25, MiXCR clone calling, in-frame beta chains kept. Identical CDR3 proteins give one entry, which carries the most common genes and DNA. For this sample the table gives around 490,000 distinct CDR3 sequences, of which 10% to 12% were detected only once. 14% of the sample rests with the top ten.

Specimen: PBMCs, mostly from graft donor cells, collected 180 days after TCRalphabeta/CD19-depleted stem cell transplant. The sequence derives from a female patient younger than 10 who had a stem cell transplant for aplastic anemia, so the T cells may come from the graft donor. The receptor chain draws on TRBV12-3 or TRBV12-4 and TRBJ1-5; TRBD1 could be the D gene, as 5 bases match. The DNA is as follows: TGTGCCAGCAGTCCCGGGACCAAGGGTCAGCCCCAGCATTTT. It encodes CASSPGTKGQPQHF.